This T cell receptor beta chain was found in a study of T cell responses to AZD1222 COVID-19 vaccine. Study-level findings and limits: The breadth and depth of Spike-specific TCRs increased once two AZD1222 doses had been given. Donors, mostly white British, included more females; clonal diversity was possibly underestimated.

For this clone: Its antigen remains unknown.

Libraries were prepared by immunoSEQ multiplex PCR; TCRdb keeps only in-frame clonotypes and omits some of them. The table lists around 85,000 clones, around 85% of them singletons. The length of the CDR3 is 15 residues. This clonotype was sampled from an adult in good health. The chain uses TRBV21-1 and TRBJ2-7; TRBD1, the table's D call, lacks a check against the DNA. TRBV21-1 is described as a pseudogene. Material: peripheral blood, obtained on day 0 of AZD1222 vaccination. The CDR3 DNA is TGTGCCAGCAGCAAAGCGGGACAGGACTCCTACGAGCAGTACTTC. Translation gives CASSKAGQDSYEQYF.